This is a list of T cell receptor beta chains from one sample in a study of monozygotic twins with inflammatory bowel disease. With the 5' RACE reads reprocessed, TCRdb shows one record per CDR3 protein and no DNA. The sample totals about 330,000 distinct CDR3 sequences; its top ten clones hold approximately 2%. Material: blood. Receptor source: a human donor with ulcerative colitis or Crohn's disease, or a healthy co-twin of an affected twin (not recorded which). CDR3s include the opening cysteine and the closing phenylalanine or tryptophan.

TRBJ1-2,TRBV6-1,CASSGARLGYTF
TRBJ2-7,TRBV12-3/TRBV12-4,CASSLDPGSEQYF
TRBJ2-7,TRBV11-2,CASSRVGVEQYF
TRBJ1-2,TRBV12-3/TRBV12-4,CASSPRQGLGQNYGYTF
TRBJ1-5,TRBV12-3/TRBV12-4,CASSQGRKNQPQHF
TRBJ1-2,TRBV5-6,CASSPGLLALGYTF
TRBJ1-3,TRBV3-1,CASSRGDRVSGNTIYF
TRBJ2-1,TRBV18,CASSPPTSVGIYNEQFF
TRBJ1-5,TRBV20-1,CSARVGSTDNQPQHF
TRBJ2-3,TRBV5-1,CASSLGGMADTQYF
TRBJ2-7,TRBV4-3,CASSQDRLTPLTKQGHEQYF
TRBJ2-1,TRBV28,CASSTGLAGGGRYNEQFF
TRBJ2-7,TRBV6-1,CASSEPGGGRVSPYEQYF
TRBJ1-4,TRBV6-1,CASRRLGANENLFF
TRBJ2-1,TRBV7-2,CASSSLAGGPYNEQFF
TRBJ2-7,TRBV5-1,CASSLTTETQIGQYF
TRBJ1-3,TRBV12-3/TRBV12-4,CASSLVVQVSGNTIYF
TRBJ2-5,TRBV10-3,CAISDTRAIPETQYF
TRBJ2-7,TRBV15,CATSSNDRDGSYEQYF
TRBJ1-2,TRBV5-1,CASSFAPSAPGYGYTF